The 20 T cell receptor beta chains in this list originate from one sample, sequenced in a study of T cell responses to AZD1222 COVID-19 vaccine. Sequencing used immunoSEQ multiplex PCR; TCRdb keeps in-frame clones, though not all of them. The repertoire includes roughly 100,000 clones, around 94% of them detected once, and around 2% sits in the top ten. The sequences come from peripheral blood, collected on day 0 of AZD1222 vaccination. These receptors were collected from an adult in good health.

The chain recombines TRBV28 with TRBJ2-1; 9 bases map to TRBD1. Per the germline V gene, CDR1 is MDHEN and CDR2 is SYDVKM. CDR3 length: 15 residues. V lost 3 bases and J lost 6; bases outside the gene matches: 6. The CDR3 nucleotides read TGTGCCAGCAGTTTTCTCTCACAGGGGGCCAATGAGCAGTTCTTC. It is translated as CASSFLSQGANEQFF.

The sample holds one count of this clone. The rearrangement joins TRBV5-1 to TRBJ1-1, with D maybe TRBD1 (5 bases). This CDR3 region has 16 residues. Germline lookup yields CDR1 SGHRS and CDR2 YFSETQ. Between the trimmed V and J ends, which lost 0 bases and 2 bases, there was a span of 14 bases. CDR3 nucleotide sequence: TGCGCCAGCAGCTTGGCGGTGGGGCAGGGAAACACTGAAGCTTTCTTT. Translating gives CASSLAVGQGNTEAFF.

V usage is TRBV5-1 and J usage is TRBJ2-7; 9 nucleotides match TRBD1. The ends lost 4 bases at V and 2 bases at J; junction bases unmatched: 4. The CDR3 totals 14 residues. Germline V CDR1 and CDR2: SGHRS, YFSETQ. The CDR3 sequence: CASSEGQGPYEQYF. The DNA of the CDR3 is TGCGCCAGCAGCGAGGGACAGGGACCCTACGAGCAGTACTTC. The whole variable domain, filled in from reference TRBV5-1 and TRBJ2-7, reads KAGVTQTPRYLIKTRGQQVTLSCSPISGHRSVSWYQQTPGQGLQFLFEYFSETQRNKGNFPGRFSGRQFSNSRSEMNVSTLELGDSALYLCASSEGQGPYEQYFGPGTRLTVT.

This chain uses TRBV5-4 with TRBJ1-2; no clear D. The germline V gene has CDR1 SGHNT and CDR2 YYREEE (reference sequence). Trimming left V 5 bases short and J 2 bases short, with 13 bases between. The CDR3 loop spans 14 amino acids. The CDR3 here is CASSTPDGNYGYTF. The CDR3 DNA follows: TGTGCCAGCAGTACCCCGGACGGGAACTATGGCTACACCTTC.

This chain uses TRBV29-1 with TRBJ1-3; unclear D gene. Germline CDR1 reads SQVTM; CDR2 reads ANQGSEA. The length of the CDR3 is 13 residues. V was shortened by 7 bases and J by 0 bases, with 10 bases between the two germline ends. CDR3 in DNA: TGCAGCGGGCGTCTGAGCTCTGGAAACACCATATATTTT. Amino acids: CSGRLSSGNTIYF. Full variable domain (rest looked up from reference TRBV29-1 and TRBJ1-3): SAVISQKPSRDICQRGTSLTIQCQVDSQVTMMFWYRQQPGQSLTLIATANQGSEATYESGFVIDKFPISRPNLTFSTLTVSNMSPEDSSIYLCSGRLSSGNTIYFGEGSWLTVV.

The rearrangement joins TRBV7-2 to TRBJ1-2; no definite D call. V was trimmed by 5 bases and J by 0 bases, leaving 13 bases between them. The CDR3 is made up of 15 amino acids. Germline CDR1 reads SGHTA; CDR2 reads FQGNSA. Here the CDR3 reads CASSPSTDANYGYTF. In DNA form, the CDR3 reads TGTGCCAGCAGCCCAAGTACGGACGCTAACTATGGCTACACCTTC.

To note about this clone: Other DNA sequences from this sample encode an identical CDR3 as well. Written as DNA, the CDR3 is TGTGCCAGCAGTTACTCTCATAGCAATCAGCCCCAGCATTTT. Translating gives CASSYSHSNQPQHF. This rearrangement joins TRBV6-5 to TRBJ1-5, with D unclear. The V gene's germline CDR1 is MNHEY and CDR2 SVGAGI. This CDR3 is built from 14 residues. Between the trimmed V and J ends, which lost 0 bases and 0 bases, there was a span of 3 bases.

The chain links TRBV3-1 (or the pseudogene TRBV3-2) to TRBJ1-4, with no clear D. V shed 0 bases and J shed 9 bases, with 8 bases lying between them. Germline values: CDR1 LGHDT, CDR2 YNNKEL (reference sequence). This CDR3 region has 13 residues. CDR3: CASSQDTTQKLFF. The DNA of the CDR3 is TGTGCCAGCAGCCAAGATACCACGCAAAAACTGTTTTTT.

The rearrangement links TRBV5-8 to TRBJ2-7; unclear D gene. Germline CDR1 reads SGHTS; CDR2 reads YDEGEE. Trimming took 1 base from V and 3 from J, leaving 2 bases between them. The CDR3 contains 11 residues. DNA of the CDR3: TGTGCCAGCAGCTTGAACTACGAGCAGTACTTC. This encodes CASSLNYEQYF.

V gene TRBV6-5 combines with J gene TRBJ1-1, with D possibly TRBD1 on 6 matching bases. V shed 6 bases and J shed 4 bases, with 12 bases lying between them. This CDR3 comprises 13 residues. The germline CDR1 and CDR2 sequences are MNHEY and SVGAGI. The CDR3 DNA reads TGTGCCAGCAGGAGGGGGGGTTCCACTGAAGCTTTCTTT. Its translation is CASRRGGSTEAFF.

This sequence joins TRBV30 and TRBJ2-3; 7 positions match TRBD1. V trimming: 3 bases; J trimming: 2 bases; junction bases outside the gene matches: 5. The CDR3 spans 14 residues. Per the germline V gene, CDR1 is GTSNPN and CDR2 is SVGIG (reference sequence). CDR3 loop: CAWRGRGFTDTQYF. The CDR3 nucleotides read TGTGCCTGGAGAGGCAGGGGGTTCACAGATACGCAGTATTTT. The variable domain in full, completed from reference TRBV30 and TRBJ2-3, reads SQTIHQWPATLVQPVGSPLSLECTVEGTSNPNLYWYRQAAGRGLQLLFYSVGIGQISSEVPQNLSASRPQDRQFILSSKKLLLSDSGFYLCAWRGRGFTDTQYFGPGTRLTVL.

The chain has TRBV2 and TRBJ1-4; D is perhaps TRBD1 (6 bases). Trimming stripped 9 bases from V and 0 bases from J, with 11 bases between. The CDR3 contains 14 residues. From germline, CDR1 is SNHLY and CDR2 FYNNEI. CDR3 residues: CASDGQPTNEKLFF. The CDR3 DNA reads TGTGCCAGTGACGGACAGCCAACTAATGAAAAACTGTTTTTT.

On this clone: Other DNA sequences in the sample encode the same CDR3. The V gene is TRBV12-3 or TRBV12-4, the J gene TRBJ1-1; TRBD1 is a possible D gene (5 bases). V was trimmed by 4 bases and J by 5 bases, leaving 8 bases between them. The CDR3 totals 12 residues. The CDR3 DNA is TGTGCCAGCAGTTCGAGGGGAACTGAAGCTTTCTTT. It is translated as CASSSRGTEAFF.

This clone appeared once. This sequence joins TRBV12-3 or TRBV12-4 and TRBJ2-1; TRBD1 might be the D (5 bases). This CDR3 has 13 amino acids. The ends were cut back, 4 bases at V and 6 bases at J, with 10 bases in the middle. The CDR3 spells CASSSGQLNEQFF. The CDR3 DNA reads TGTGCCAGCAGTTCCGGACAACTCAATGAGCAGTTCTTC.

V is TRBV12-3 or TRBV12-4 and J is TRBJ1-2; no clear D gene. V lost 4 bases, J lost 8 bases, and 11 bases lay in between. The CDR3 spans 12 residues. CDR3 region: CASSYLVGGYTF. The CDR3 DNA follows: TGTGCCAGCAGTTACCTAGTCGGGGGCTACACCTTC.

The chain uses TRBV7-2 and TRBJ1-4; D not certain. V gave up 1 base and J gave up 7 bases, with 7 bases separating them. Per the germline V gene, CDR1 is SGHTA and CDR2 is FQGNSA. The CDR3 has 13 residues. This CDR3 reads CASSLGLREKLFF. The DNA for the CDR3 is TGTGCCAGCAGCTTAGGGTTACGTGAAAAACTGTTTTTT.

The chain uses TRBV6-2 or TRBV6-3 and TRBJ1-2; maybe TRBD1 (5 bases). CDR1 is MNHEY, CDR2 SVGEGT, per germline. This CDR3 region has 13 residues. Trimming took 2 bases from V and 2 from J, leaving 6 bases between them. The CDR3: CASSYGGNYGYTF. CDR3 DNA: TGTGCCAGCAGTTACGGGGGAAACTATGGCTACACCTTC.

The chain is built from TRBV12-3 or TRBV12-4 and TRBJ2-7; 7 bases match TRBD1. This CDR3 spans 13 amino acids. Trimming at V came to 6 bases and at J to 1 base, leaving 3 bases not matched to a gene. CDR3 amino acids: CASRLTGSYEQYF. The CDR3 DNA is TGTGCCAGCAGACTGACAGGGTCCTACGAGCAGTACTTC.

The chain joins TRBV11-2 to TRBJ2-7; 7 bases fit TRBD1. CDR3 length: 15 amino acids. CDR1 is SGHAT, CDR2 FQNNGV, per germline. Trimming took 1 base from V and 3 from J; bases not matched to a gene: 6. CDR3 nucleotide sequence: TGTGCCAGCAGCTTAGGACAGGGCCCTTACTACGAGCAGTACTTC. It codes for CASSLGQGPYYEQYF.

J is TRBJ1-2 and V is TRBV28; D not certain. CDR1 and CDR2 (germline): MDHEN, SYDVKM. This CDR3 is built from 12 residues. The V and J ends lost 5 bases and 2 bases respectively, with 6 bases between them. Written as DNA, the CDR3 is TGTGCCAGCAGTCAAACAAACTATGGCTACACCTTC. As protein: CASSQTNYGYTF.